The 6 T cell receptor beta chains listed next were all sequenced from one sample in a study of shared clonotypes between healthy human individuals (dated by TCRdb to the early 2020s). Libraries were prepared through the immunoSEQ multiplex PCR assay. The immuneACCESS repertoire file appears here via TCRdb, limited to in-frame rearrangements. These files lack a portion of the clones; in checked studies, under half of the deficit traces to unresolved V genes, and the cause of the others is not known. The sample yields roughly 1,800,000 clones; about 94% were counted once. Approximately 1% of the sample belongs to the ten largest clones. CD8 naive samples were CD45RO-negative cells positively selected for CCR7, giving a CD45RA+CCR7+ population that excluded TemRA cells. Sequencing was carried out using naive CD8+ T cells sorted from blood. What the cell subset or site label conveys for this sample: CD45RA+CCR7+. The receptor source for this set is a man aged 18 to 30 in good health.

A word on this clone: At the DNA level, this CDR3 is encoded by other sequences in the same sample as well. The rearrangement uses TRBV27 and TRBJ1-2; D is uncertain. Germline assignment: CDR1 MNHEY and CDR2 SMNVEV (reference sequence). The CDR3 has 14 residues. Trimming cost V 2 bases and J 3 bases, with 10 bases left between them. This CDR3 reads CASSLVGGHYGYTF. CDR3 DNA: TGTGCCAGCAGTTTAGTGGGTGGGCACTATGGCTACACCTTC.

J is TRBJ2-7 and V is TRBV5-6; 11 positions agree with TRBD2. The ends lost 4 bases at V and 0 bases at J; junction bases unmatched: 3. This CDR3 has 15 residues. Germline-derived CDR1 and CDR2 are SGHDT and YYEEEE. CDR3 amino acids: CASSTTSGSSYEQYF. The DNA for the CDR3 is TGTGCCAGCAGCACAACTAGCGGGAGCTCCTACGAGCAGTACTTC.

About this clone: This specimen includes other DNA sequences encoding the same CDR3. The chain links TRBV5-1 to TRBJ1-1; the match to TRBD1 covers 7 bases. Looked up from germline, CDR1 is SGHRS and CDR2 is YFSETQ. Unmatched junction bases numbered 4, after V lost 4 bases and J lost 4 bases. This CDR3 comprises 13 residues. The CDR3 is CASSLGQTTEAFF. The CDR3 DNA follows: TGCGCCAGCAGCCTGGGACAGACCACTGAAGCTTTCTTT.

J is TRBJ2-7 and V is TRBV2; 7 positions match TRBD1. The germline V gene encodes CDR1 SNHLY and CDR2 FYNNEI. This CDR3 is built from 13 residues. V shed 7 bases, J shed 4 bases, and the junction held 7 bases outside the gene matches. CDR3 sequence (DNA): TGTGCCAGCACAGGGGGTTTCTATTACGAGCAGTACTTC. Amino acids: CASTGGFYYEQYF.

The chain carries TRBV6-5 and TRBJ2-1; D ambiguous. In germline, CDR1 is MNHEY, CDR2 SVGAGI. Trimming cost V 0 bases and J 6 bases, with 9 bases left between them. The CDR3 is 14 amino acids. The CDR3 sequence: CASSYSMLFNEQFF. CDR3 bases: TGTGCCAGCAGTTACTCGATGCTCTTCAATGAGCAGTTCTTC.

This rearrangement joins TRBV4-1 to TRBJ2-1; the match to TRBD2 covers 9 bases. The trim removed 7 bases at V and 3 bases at J, leaving 7 bases unmatched. CDR3 length: 15 residues. Germline CDR1 MGHRA, CDR2 YSYEKL. The CDR3 reads CASTGVREGYNEQFF. The CDR3 coding sequence is TGCGCCAGCACTGGAGTGCGGGAGGGCTACAATGAGCAGTTCTTC.